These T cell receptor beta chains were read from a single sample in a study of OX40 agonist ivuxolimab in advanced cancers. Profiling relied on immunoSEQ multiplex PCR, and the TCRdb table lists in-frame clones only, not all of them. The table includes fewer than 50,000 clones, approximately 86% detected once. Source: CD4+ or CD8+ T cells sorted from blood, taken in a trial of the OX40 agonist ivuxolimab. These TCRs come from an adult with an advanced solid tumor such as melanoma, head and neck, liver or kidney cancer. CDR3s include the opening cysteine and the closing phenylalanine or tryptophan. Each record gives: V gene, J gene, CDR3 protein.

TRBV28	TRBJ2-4	CASSSSAYKNIQYF
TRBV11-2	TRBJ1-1	CASAFDRLMNTEAFF
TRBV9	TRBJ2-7	CASSASGTISYEQYF
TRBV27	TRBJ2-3	CASSPDSDTQYF
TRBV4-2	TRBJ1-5	CASSQEAGQGFQPQHF
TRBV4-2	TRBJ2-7	CASSPSGDRGNYEQYF
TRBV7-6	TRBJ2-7	CASSRGQGTYEQYF
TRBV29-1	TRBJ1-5	CSPGGTEVGQPQHF
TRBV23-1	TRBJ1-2	CASSLGGYTF
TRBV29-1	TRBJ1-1	CSGRVITEAFF
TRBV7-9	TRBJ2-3	CASSPLQRIGTDTQYF
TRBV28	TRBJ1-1	CASSNRGLGTEAFF
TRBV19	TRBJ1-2	CASSIGRRTEHYGYTF
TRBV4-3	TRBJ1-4	CASSQGGVATNEKLFF
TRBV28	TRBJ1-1	CASRSFDGGYMNTEAFF
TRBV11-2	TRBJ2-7	CASSLGGVGYEQYF
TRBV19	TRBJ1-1	CASSIGTGRTEAFF
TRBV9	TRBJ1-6	CASSVGPGVSSYNSPLHF
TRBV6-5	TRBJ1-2	CASTYDSTGFQGYTF
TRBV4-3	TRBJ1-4	CASSQDGSIEKLFF
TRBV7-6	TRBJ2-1	CASSLELSPGLAGVEDEQFF
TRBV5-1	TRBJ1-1	CASSLDLGQIPPEAFF
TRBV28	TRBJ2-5	CASSQQGETQYF
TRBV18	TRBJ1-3	CASSPRGPGNTIYF
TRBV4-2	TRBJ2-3	CASSQAGGADTQYF
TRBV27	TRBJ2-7	CASSLVGGHYEQYF
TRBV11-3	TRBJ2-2	CASSATGTGELFF
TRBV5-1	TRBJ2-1	CASTGTANNEQFF
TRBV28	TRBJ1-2	CASSWRGGSVVDNYGYTF
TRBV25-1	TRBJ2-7	CASRDSSGGPSSYEQYF
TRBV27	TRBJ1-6	CASSPTTGSSYNSPLHF
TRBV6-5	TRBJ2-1	CASSSSGGANEQFF
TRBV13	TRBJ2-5	CASSFRGQETQYF
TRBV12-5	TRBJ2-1	CASGVNSWGMHNEQFF
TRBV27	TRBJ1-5	CASSLRIYQPQHF
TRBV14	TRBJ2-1	CASSQVEISYNEQFF
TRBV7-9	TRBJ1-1	CASSPTDSRNTEAFF
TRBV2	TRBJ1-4	CASSEWELVATNEKLFF
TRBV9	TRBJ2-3	CASSERGTGWNTQYF
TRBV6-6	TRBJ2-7	CASSPWAQGISYEQYF
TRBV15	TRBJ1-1	CATSPRRDRGKWPDTEAFF
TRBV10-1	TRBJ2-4	CASTWGSAKNIQYF
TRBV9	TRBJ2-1	CASTVKTGGLLNEQFF
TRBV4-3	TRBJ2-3	CASSGGLAGNTDTQYF
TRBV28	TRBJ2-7	CASSSRDRTYEQYF
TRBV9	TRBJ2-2	CASSGGRGPVGELFF